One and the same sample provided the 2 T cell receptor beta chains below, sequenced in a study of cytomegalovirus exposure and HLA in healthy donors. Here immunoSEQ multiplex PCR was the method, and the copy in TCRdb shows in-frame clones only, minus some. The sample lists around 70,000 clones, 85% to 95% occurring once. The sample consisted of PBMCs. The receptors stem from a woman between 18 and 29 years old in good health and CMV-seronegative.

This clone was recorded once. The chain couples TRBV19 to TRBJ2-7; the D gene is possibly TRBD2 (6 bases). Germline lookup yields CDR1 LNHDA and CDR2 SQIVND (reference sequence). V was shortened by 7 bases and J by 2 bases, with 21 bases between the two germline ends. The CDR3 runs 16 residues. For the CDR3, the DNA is TGTGCCAGTACTAGTTCTGGGGGGATTCCAGCCTACGAGCAGTACTTC. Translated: CASTSSGGIPAYEQYF.

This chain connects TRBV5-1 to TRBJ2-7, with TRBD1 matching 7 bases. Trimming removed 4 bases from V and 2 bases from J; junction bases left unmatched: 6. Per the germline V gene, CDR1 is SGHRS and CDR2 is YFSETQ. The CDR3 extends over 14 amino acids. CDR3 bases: TGCGCCAGCAGCCAACCACAGGGGACCTACGAGCAGTACTTC. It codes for CASSQPQGTYEQYF.